This T cell receptor beta chain was captured by sequencing in a study of blood T cells in healthy people across ages. Points from the study as a whole: PBMCs were not sorted, which prevented a conclusive comparison of naive versus antigen-experienced cells. Roughly linear declines in TCR beta diversity per million T cells occurred with age. CMV status of donors was not determined, possibly confounding expanded clonotype changes.

As concerns this clonotype: Its antigen is unidentified.

Between the trimmed V and J ends, which lost 2 bases and 14 bases, there was a span of 16 bases. The CDR3 loop spans 14 amino acids. CDR1 and CDR2 (germline): KGHSH, LQKENI. Then a second PCR, running about 7 to 11 cycles, was carried out with a sample-barcoded 5' primer and a J-beta primer mix. TCRdb itself ran the 5' RACE reads through MiXCR, one entry per CDR3 protein. Of around 940,000 distinct CDR3 sequences listed, roughly 51% are singletons. The chain carries TRBV18 and TRBJ1-6, with D hard to call. The specimen sequenced was blood. This receptor was obtained from a woman aged 55-70 years in good health. The CDR3 reads CASSPTMEGSTLHF. The CDR3 DNA is TGTGCCAGCTCACCAACGATGGAAGGGAGTACCCTCCACTTT.